This T cell receptor (beta chain) was captured by sequencing in a study of memory CD4+ T cells and cytomegalovirus serostatus. Overall study context: Donors were healthy Belgian adults, fewer than ten CMV seropositive and approximately 23 seronegative. Study findings and constraints: Repertoires predicted CMV serostatus with median bootstrapped AUC of roughly 0.95. About two fifths of the roughly 150 known CMV-associated TCRbeta sequences appeared in CD4+ memory.

A word on this clone: Its antigen remains unknown.

The sort gate was single viable CD3+CD4+CD8-CD45RO+ cells for memory CD4+ T cells. The method was immunoSEQ multiplex PCR; TCRdb's version includes in-frame clones alone and lacks a portion of them. The data hold 40,000 or so clones, with about 80% observed a single time. Germline CDR1 and CDR2: SGHAT and FQNNGV. The CDR3 covers 16 residues. Trimming took 2 bases from V and 0 from J, leaving 11 bases between them. The sample was memory CD4+ T cells from blood. V is TRBV11-2 and J is TRBJ1-3, with D unresolved. The TCR was taken from an adult in good health and CMV-seronegative. CDR3 nucleotides: TGTGCCAGCAGCTTAACTACGCAGAGCTCTGGAAACACCATATATTTT. Its translation: CASSLTTQSSGNTIYF.